The clone carrying this TCR beta chain appeared once. Its target is not known. This entry is derived from a study of Ad26.COV2.S vaccination and SARS-CoV-2 variants. General study points: Researchers cautioned that TCR breadth and depth analyses may have underestimated total T cell responses. Similar non-spike TCR breadth was observed in recipients of vaccine and of placebo.

The method was immunoSEQ multiplex PCR; TCRdb's version includes in-frame clones alone and lacks a portion of them. The table has roughly 140,000 clones, 86% seen once. Trimming took off 5 bases at V and 4 bases at J, with 15 bases between the two ends. This CDR3 is built from 14 residues. Looked up from germline, CDR1 is LNHDA and CDR2 is SQIVND (reference sequence). This TCR was recovered from a human donor who had recovered from COVID-19. The chain links TRBV19 to TRBJ2-7; the D is unclear. The source material was peripheral blood, sampled after recovery from COVID-19. CDR3 residues: CASSPTIAGYEQYF. CDR3 coding DNA: TGTGCCAGTAGTCCGACCATCGCCGGGTACGAGCAGTACTTC.